What follows are 17 T cell receptor beta chains derived from one specimen sequenced in a study of Tregs in tolerant kidney transplant recipients. Assay: immunoSEQ multiplex PCR; the TCRdb copy retains only in-frame clones and omits some. This repertoire comprises fewer than 55,000 clones; its ten largest clones make up under 0.9%. The specimen comprised CD4+ T cells from blood, sampled before the transplant. The receptor source for this set is a human donor who received a combined kidney and bone marrow transplant.

As regards this clone: The missing CDR3 end, 3 residues past where the read stops, is filled in from the germline J gene. V is TRBV30 and J is TRBJ2-7, with D possibly TRBD2 on 6 matching bases. The germline gives CDR1 GTSNPN, CDR2 SVGIG (reference sequence). The CDR3 extends over 14 amino acids. The V end was cut by 3 bases, the J end by 2 bases, with 14 bases between. The CDR3 is CAWRDLAVTYEQYF. The sequenced part of the CDR3 DNA is TGTGCCTGGAGAGATTTAGCGGTAACCTACGAG.

In regard to this clone: The read ends 3 residues shy of where the CDR3 ends; the end is completed using the germline J gene. The rearrangement joins TRBV7-6 to TRBJ2-3; TRBD2 matches 11 bases. There are 16 residues in the CDR3. Germline V gene data show CDR1 as SGHVS and CDR2 as FNYEAQ. After removal of 4 bases from V and 5 bases from J, the junction contained 8 bases not matched to a gene. This chain's CDR3 is CASSSPLAGGQDTQYF. Partial CDR3 DNA: TGTGCCAGCAGCTCCCCTCTAGCGGGAGGACAAGATACG.

Notes on this clone: The observed sequence ends 3 residues before the CDR3 terminus, with the missing tail filled in from the germline J gene. The genes are TRBV13 and TRBJ2-3; no definite D call. CDR3 size: 14 residues. Per germline, CDR1 PRHDT and CDR2 FYEKMQ (reference sequence). Trimming took off 3 bases at V and 6 bases at J, with 13 bases between the two ends. The DNA read from the CDR3 is TGTGCCAGCAGCTTCTCGGTGGGCTGGGATACG. Translated, it gives CASSFSVGWDT. The full CDR3 protein is CASSFSVGWDTQYF. Filled out from reference TRBV13 and TRBJ2-3, the complete variable domain reads AAGVIQSPRHLIKEKRETATLKCYPIPRHDTVYWYQQGPGQDPQFLISFYEKMQSDKGSIPDRFSAQQFSDYHSELNMSSLELGDSALYFCASSFSVGWDTQYFGPGTRLTVL.

The CDR3 DNA, read in part, is TGTGCCAGCTCACCGGCGGGCTATGGC. Translation gives CASSPAGYG. The whole CDR3 sequence reads CASSPAGYGYTF. This chain joins TRBV18 and TRBJ1-2; D is unresolved. The read terminates 3 residues before the CDR3 end, so the remaining end is supplied by the germline J gene. The CDR3 consists of 12 residues. Per the germline V gene, CDR1 is KGHSH and CDR2 is LQKENI. Trimming shortened V by 3 bases and J by 4 bases, and 6 bases separated the two germline ends.

With regard to this clone: The observed sequence ends 3 residues before the CDR3 terminus, with the missing tail filled in from the germline J gene. The chain couples TRBV19 to TRBJ1-2, with 10 bases that match TRBD1. The CDR3 is 16 amino acids. With 5 bases clipped from V and 7 bases from J, the junction kept 13 bases outside the gene matches. CDR1 is LNHDA and CDR2 is SQIVND in the germline V gene (reference sequence). CDR3 amino acids: CASSRPQGTGEAGYTF. CDR3 DNA (partial): TGTGCCAGTAGTCGACCCCAGGGGACAGGGGAGGCTGGC.

In the case of this clone: Read data end 3 residues before the CDR3 end; the end is taken from the germline J gene. This sequence joins TRBV20-1 and TRBJ1-4; D perhaps matches TRBD1 (5 bases). Trimming removed 5 bases from V and 0 bases from J, with 16 bases in between. The CDR3 totals 16 residues. Germline V gene data show CDR1 as DFQATT and CDR2 as SNEGSKA (reference sequence). The sequenced CDR3 bases are TGCAGTGCTTACACGGGCGGGGCCGCAACTAATGAAAAA. Encoded protein: CSAYTGGAATNEK. The full CDR3 protein is CSAYTGGAATNEKLFF.

On this clone itself: The sequenced fragment ends 3 residues before the CDR3 boundary, so the rest is inferred from the germline J gene. J is TRBJ1-1 and V is TRBV18, with 9 positions matching TRBD1. CDR1 and CDR2 from the germline V gene are KGHSH and LQKENI. The CDR3 covers 14 residues. Trimming cost V 5 bases and J 6 bases; bases outside gene matches: 7. Partial CDR3 DNA: TGTGCCAGCTCATCCGGGACAGGGATACCTGAA. It yields the protein CASSSGTGIPE. The whole CDR3 region reads CASSSGTGIPEAFF.

As regards this clone: The read is 3 residues too short to cover the CDR3 end, so that end is filled in from the germline J gene. The rearrangement uses TRBV30 and TRBJ2-5; tentative D call: TRBD1 (5 bases). The CDR3 loop spans 12 amino acids. The V gene's germline CDR1 is GTSNPN and CDR2 SVGIG (reference sequence). V was trimmed by 3 bases and J by 2 bases, leaving 7 bases between them. CDR3 DNA (partial): TGTGCCTGGAGGCCAGGGCAAGAGACC. The encoded protein is CAWRPGQET. In full, the CDR3 is CAWRPGQETQYF.

Comments on this clone: The read ends 3 residues shy of where the CDR3 ends; the end is completed using the germline J gene. This chain links TRBV19 with TRBJ1-5; TRBD1 agrees at 7 bases. The V gene end was trimmed by 5 bases and the J gene end by 1 base; junction bases not matched to a gene: 11. The CDR3 is 17 amino acids. The germline V gene has CDR1 LNHDA and CDR2 SQIVND (reference sequence). CDR3 loop: CASSANLGDSSNQPQHF. The DNA read from the CDR3 is TGTGCCAGTAGTGCCAACCTAGGGGACAGCAGCAATCAGCCC. The whole variable domain, remainder taken from reference TRBV19 and TRBJ1-5, is DGGITQSPKYLFRKEGQNVTLSCEQNLNHDAMYWYRQDPGQGLRLIYYSQIVNDFQKGDIAEGYSVSREKKESFPLTVTSAQKNPTAFYLCASSANLGDSSNQPQHFGDGTRLSIL.

A remark on this clone: The missing CDR3 end, 3 residues past where the read stops, is filled in from the germline J gene. The chain uses TRBV6-1 and TRBJ1-2, with D tentatively TRBD1 (6 bases). CDR1 is MNHNS, CDR2 SASEGT, per germline. The CDR3 length is 13 residues. V was cut by 4 bases and J by 0 bases, with 6 bases left in between. CDR3 amino acids: CASSGTANYGYTF. The part of the CDR3 DNA that was read is TGTGCCAGCAGTGGGACAGCTAACTATGGC.

Note on this clone: From the germline J gene comes the end of the CDR3, since the read stops 3 residues before it. J is TRBJ1-1 and V is TRBV28; 11 bases are a match to TRBD1. CDR3 length: 13 amino acids. V lost 8 bases, J lost 5 bases, and 4 bases stayed unmatched. Per the germline V gene, CDR1 is MDHEN and CDR2 is SYDVKM. The CDR3 is CASVDRGLTEAFF. Partial CDR3 DNA: TGTGCCAGCGTGGACAGGGGGCTAACTGAA.

A note on this clone: Read coverage stops 3 residues before the CDR3 terminus; the germline J gene supplies the remainder. V is TRBV5-1 and J is TRBJ1-1; tentatively, D is TRBD1 (5 bases). V lost 4 bases, J lost 4 bases, and 17 bases lay in between. The germline gives CDR1 SGHRS, CDR2 YFSETQ. The length of the CDR3 is 15 residues. Partial CDR3 DNA: TGCGCCAGCAGCCCAAACGCTCAGGGCAGCACTGAA. Its protein product is CASSPNAQGSTE. The entire CDR3 protein reads CASSPNAQGSTEAFF.

Worth noting for this clone: Sequencing ends 3 residues short of the CDR3 end; the germline J gene provides the rest. The gene calls are TRBV19 and TRBJ1-4; D ambiguous. The CDR3 contains 14 residues. Per the germline V gene, CDR1 is LNHDA and CDR2 is SQIVND (reference sequence). Trimming cost V 3 bases and J 7 bases, with 12 bases left between them. The sequenced CDR3 bases are TGTGCCAGTAGTATTCTGTTAAGGCCTGAAAAA. It yields the protein CASSILLRPEK. The whole CDR3 reads CASSILLRPEKLFF.

With respect to this clone: The CDR3 extends 3 residues past the end of the read, so its final part is completed from the germline J gene. The chain combines TRBV19 with TRBJ2-6; no clear D. Germline values: CDR1 LNHDA, CDR2 SQIVND (reference sequence). This CDR3 is 16 amino acids long. Between the trimmed V and J ends, which lost 5 bases and 2 bases, there was a span of 13 bases. CDR3 DNA (partial): TGTGCCAGTAGTCCACTCCCAGGTCCTGGGGCCAACGTC. It encodes CASSPLPGPGANV. The whole CDR3 reads CASSPLPGPGANVLTF. The full variable domain, in which reference TRBV19 and TRBJ2-6 provide the parts outside the CDR3, is DGGITQSPKYLFRKEGQNVTLSCEQNLNHDAMYWYRQDPGQGLRLIYYSQIVNDFQKGDIAEGYSVSREKKESFPLTVTSAQKNPTAFYLCASSPLPGPGANVLTFGAGSRLTVL.

For this clone: The read finishes 3 residues shy of the CDR3 end, and the germline J gene is used to complete it. The V and J genes are TRBV6-2 or TRBV6-3 and TRBJ2-4; D is perhaps TRBD2 (5 bases). Per germline, CDR1 MNHEY and CDR2 SVGEGT. V dropped 4 bases and J dropped 0 bases, with 10 bases sitting between them. The CDR3 is 15 amino acids. The CDR3 bases that were read are TGTGCCAGCAGTTTCGGGGATTTAGCCAAAAACATT. Protein sequence: CASSFGDLAKNI. The entire CDR3 protein reads CASSFGDLAKNIQYF.

In regard to this clone: The sequenced fragment ends 3 residues before the CDR3 boundary, so the rest is inferred from the germline J gene. The V gene is TRBV7-9, the J gene TRBJ1-5; the match to TRBD1 covers 8 bases. V lost 3 bases to trimming and J lost 5 bases; unmatched junction nucleotides: 0. CDR1 and CDR2 from the germline V gene are SEHNR and FQNEAQ (reference sequence). This CDR3 spans 13 amino acids. The sequenced CDR3 bases are TGTGCCAGCAGCTTGACAGGGGATCAGCCC. This translates into CASSLTGDQP. The CDR3 in full is CASSLTGDQPQHF.

A remark on this clone: The sequence runs out 3 residues before the end of the CDR3; the remainder is reconstructed from the germline J gene. The chain is built from TRBV19 and TRBJ2-1, with 10 bases fitting TRBD2. With 3 bases clipped from V and 7 bases from J, the junction kept 9 bases outside the gene matches. The germline gives CDR1 LNHDA, CDR2 SQIVND (reference sequence). This CDR3 spans 16 amino acids. The CDR3 bases that were read are TGTGCCAGTAGTATTGCTAGCGGGAGTGGAGGGAATGAG. This gives the protein CASSIASGSGGNE. The complete CDR3 protein is CASSIASGSGGNEQFF.